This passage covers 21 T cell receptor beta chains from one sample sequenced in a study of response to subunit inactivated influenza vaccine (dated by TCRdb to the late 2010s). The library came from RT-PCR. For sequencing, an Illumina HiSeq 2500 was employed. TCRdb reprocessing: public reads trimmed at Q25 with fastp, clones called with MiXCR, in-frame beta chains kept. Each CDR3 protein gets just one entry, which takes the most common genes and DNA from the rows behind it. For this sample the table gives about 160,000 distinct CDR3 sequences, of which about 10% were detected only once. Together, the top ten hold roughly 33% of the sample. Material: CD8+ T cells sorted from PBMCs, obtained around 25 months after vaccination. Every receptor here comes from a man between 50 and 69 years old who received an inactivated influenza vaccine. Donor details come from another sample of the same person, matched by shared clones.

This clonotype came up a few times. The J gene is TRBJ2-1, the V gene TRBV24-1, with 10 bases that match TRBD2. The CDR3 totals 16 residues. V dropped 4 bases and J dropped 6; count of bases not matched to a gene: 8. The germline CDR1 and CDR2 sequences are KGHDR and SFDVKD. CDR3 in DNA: TGTGCCACCAGTGAGGGCGGACTAGCGGCCTTCAATGAGCAGTTCTTC. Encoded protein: CATSEGGLAAFNEQFF.

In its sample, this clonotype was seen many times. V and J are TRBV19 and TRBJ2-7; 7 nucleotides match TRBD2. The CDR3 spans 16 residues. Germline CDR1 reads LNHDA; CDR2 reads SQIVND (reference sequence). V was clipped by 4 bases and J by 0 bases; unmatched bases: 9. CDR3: CASSTPYSGRSYEQYF. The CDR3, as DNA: TGTGCCAGTAGTACTCCGTATAGCGGGCGCTCCTACGAGCAGTACTTC.

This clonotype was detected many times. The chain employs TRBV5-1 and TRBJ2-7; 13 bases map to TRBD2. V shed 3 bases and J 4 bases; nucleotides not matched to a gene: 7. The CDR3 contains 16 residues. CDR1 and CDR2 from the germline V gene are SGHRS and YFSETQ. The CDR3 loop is CASSSPLAGGPYEQYF. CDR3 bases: TGCGCCAGCAGCTCCCCACTAGCGGGGGGGCCGTACGAGCAGTACTTC.

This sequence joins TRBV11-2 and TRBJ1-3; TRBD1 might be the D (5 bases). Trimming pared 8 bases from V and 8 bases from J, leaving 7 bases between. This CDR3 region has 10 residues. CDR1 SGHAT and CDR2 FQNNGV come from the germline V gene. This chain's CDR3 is CASQGDTIYF. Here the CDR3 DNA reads TGTGCCAGCCAGGGAGACACCATATATTTT.

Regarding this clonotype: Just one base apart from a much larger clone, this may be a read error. This CDR3 is CSAGDLGF. CDR3 DNA sequence: TGCAGTGCTGGGGACTTGGGCTTC. The rearrangement uses TRBV20-1 and TRBJ2-1, with D possibly TRBD2 on 6 matching bases. This CDR3 has 8 residues. Germline CDR1 and CDR2: DFQATT and SNEGSKA (reference sequence).

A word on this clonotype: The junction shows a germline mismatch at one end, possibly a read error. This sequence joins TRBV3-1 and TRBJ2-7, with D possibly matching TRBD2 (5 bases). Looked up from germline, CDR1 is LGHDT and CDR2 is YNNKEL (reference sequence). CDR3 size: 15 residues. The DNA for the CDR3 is TGTGCCTGCAGCAAGGAGGTGCCTTGGACCCACGAGCAGTACTTC. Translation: CACSKEVPWTHEQYF.

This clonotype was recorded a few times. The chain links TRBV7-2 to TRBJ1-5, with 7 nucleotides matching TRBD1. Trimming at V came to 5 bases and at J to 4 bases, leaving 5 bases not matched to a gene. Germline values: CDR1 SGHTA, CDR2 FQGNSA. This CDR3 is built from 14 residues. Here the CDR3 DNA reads TGTGCCAGCAGCAGCGGGACAGTTAATCAGCCCCAGCATTTT. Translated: CASSSGTVNQPQHF.

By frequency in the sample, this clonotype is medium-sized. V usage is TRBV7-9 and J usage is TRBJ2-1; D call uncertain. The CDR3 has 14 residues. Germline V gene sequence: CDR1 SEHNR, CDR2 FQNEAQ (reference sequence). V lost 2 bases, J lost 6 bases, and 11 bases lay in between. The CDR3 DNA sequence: TGTGCCAGCAGCTTACTTCAGAATAGCAATGAGCAGTTCTTC. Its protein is CASSLLQNSNEQFF. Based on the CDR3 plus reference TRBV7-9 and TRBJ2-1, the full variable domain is DTGVSQNPRHKITKRGQNVTFRCDPISEHNRLYWYRQTLGQGPEFLTYFQNEAQLEKSRLLSDRFSAERPKGSFSTLEIQRTEQGDSAMYLCASSLLQNSNEQFFGPGTRLTVL.

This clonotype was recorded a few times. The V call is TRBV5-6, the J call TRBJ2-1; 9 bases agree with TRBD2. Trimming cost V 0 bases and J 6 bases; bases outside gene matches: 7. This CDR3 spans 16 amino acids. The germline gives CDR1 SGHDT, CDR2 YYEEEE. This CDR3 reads CASSLESGGYGNEQFF. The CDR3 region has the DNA TGTGCCAGCAGCTTGGAAAGCGGGGGGTATGGCAATGAGCAGTTCTTC.

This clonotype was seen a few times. The CDR3 sequence: CASSFIQAGELFF. CDR3 in DNA: TGTGCCAGCAGTTTCATACAGGCCGGGGAGCTGTTTTTT. The J gene is TRBJ2-2, the V gene TRBV28; maybe TRBD1 (5 bases). Germline V lookup: CDR1 MDHEN, CDR2 SYDVKM. V gave up 3 bases and J gave up 6 bases, with 8 bases separating them. This CDR3 has 13 residues.

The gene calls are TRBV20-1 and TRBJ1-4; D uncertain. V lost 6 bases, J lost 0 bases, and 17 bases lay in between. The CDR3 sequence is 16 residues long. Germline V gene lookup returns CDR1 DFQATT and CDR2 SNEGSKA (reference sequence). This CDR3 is CSASWTELATNEKLFF. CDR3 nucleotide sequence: TGCAGTGCCAGTTGGACGGAACTTGCAACTAATGAAAAACTGTTTTTT.

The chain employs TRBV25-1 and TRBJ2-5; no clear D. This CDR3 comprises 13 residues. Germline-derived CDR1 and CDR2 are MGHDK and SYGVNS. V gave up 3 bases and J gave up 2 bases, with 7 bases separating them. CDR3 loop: CASSDSGQETQYF. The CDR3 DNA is TGTGCCAGCAGTGATTCAGGACAAGAGACCCAGTACTTC.

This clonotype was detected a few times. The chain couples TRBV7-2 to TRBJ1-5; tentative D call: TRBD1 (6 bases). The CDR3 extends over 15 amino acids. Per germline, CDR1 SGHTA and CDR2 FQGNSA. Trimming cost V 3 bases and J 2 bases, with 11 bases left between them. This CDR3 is CASSLLGGGNQPQHF. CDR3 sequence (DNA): TGTGCCAGCAGCTTGTTAGGGGGTGGCAATCAGCCCCAGCATTTT.

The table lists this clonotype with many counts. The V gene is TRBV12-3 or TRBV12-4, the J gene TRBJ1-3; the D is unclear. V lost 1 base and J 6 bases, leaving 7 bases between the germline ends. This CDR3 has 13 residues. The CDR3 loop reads CASSLGVVNTIYF. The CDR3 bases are TGTGCCAGCAGTTTAGGAGTGGTAAACACCATATATTTT.

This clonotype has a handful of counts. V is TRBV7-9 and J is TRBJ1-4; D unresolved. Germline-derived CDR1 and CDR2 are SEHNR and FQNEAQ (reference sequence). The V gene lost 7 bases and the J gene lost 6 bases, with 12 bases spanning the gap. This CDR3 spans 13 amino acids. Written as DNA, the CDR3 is TGTGCCAGCACCCAGGAGACGGATGAAAAACTGTTTTTT. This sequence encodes CASTQETDEKLFF.

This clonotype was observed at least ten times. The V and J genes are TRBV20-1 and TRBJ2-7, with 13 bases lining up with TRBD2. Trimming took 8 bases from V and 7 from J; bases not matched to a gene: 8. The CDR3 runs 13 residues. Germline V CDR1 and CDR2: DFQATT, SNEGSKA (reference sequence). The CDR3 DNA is TGCAGTTCGTGGACTAGCGGGAGTGCAGAGCAGTACTTC. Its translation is CSSWTSGSAEQYF.

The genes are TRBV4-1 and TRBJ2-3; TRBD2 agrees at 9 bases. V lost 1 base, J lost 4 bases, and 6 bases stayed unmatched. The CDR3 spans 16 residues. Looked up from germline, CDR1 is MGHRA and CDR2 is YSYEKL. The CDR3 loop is CASSQVSAGGADTQYF. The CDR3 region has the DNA TGCGCCAGCAGCCAAGTATCAGCGGGGGGCGCAGATACGCAGTATTTT.

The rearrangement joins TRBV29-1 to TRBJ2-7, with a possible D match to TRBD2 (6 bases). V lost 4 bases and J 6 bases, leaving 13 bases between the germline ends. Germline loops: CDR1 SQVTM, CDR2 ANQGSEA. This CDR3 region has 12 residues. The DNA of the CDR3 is TGCAGCGTTGTTTATGGAGGGAGCGAGCAGTACTTC. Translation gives CSVVYGGSEQYF.

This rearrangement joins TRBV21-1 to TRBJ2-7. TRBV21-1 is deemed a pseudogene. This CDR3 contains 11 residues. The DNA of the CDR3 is TGTGCCAGCAGCAAAGAGGAAGAGCAGTACTTC. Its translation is CASSKEEEQYF.

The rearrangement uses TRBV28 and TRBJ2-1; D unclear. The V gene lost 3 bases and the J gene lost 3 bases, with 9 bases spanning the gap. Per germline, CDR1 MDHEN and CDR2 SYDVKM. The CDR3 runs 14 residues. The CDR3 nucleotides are TGTGCCAGCAGTTTCAAGGGTTTCTACAATGAGCAGTTCTTC. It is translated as CASSFKGFYNEQFF.

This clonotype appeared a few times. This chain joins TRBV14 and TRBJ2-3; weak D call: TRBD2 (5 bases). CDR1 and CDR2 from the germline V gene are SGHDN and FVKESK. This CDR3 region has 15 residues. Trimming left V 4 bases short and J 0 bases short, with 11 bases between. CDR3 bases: TGTGCCAGCAGCCTCCTTCCGGGGAGCACAGATACGCAGTATTTT. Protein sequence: CASSLLPGSTDTQYF.